This T cell receptor beta chain was sequenced during a study of response to subunit inactivated influenza vaccine. Germline assignment: CDR1 MNHEY and CDR2 SVGEGT. Trimming pared 7 bases from V and 11 bases from J, leaving 21 bases between. The CDR3 extends over 13 amino acids. This clonotype has just a few counts. TCRdb passed the RT-PCR reads through MiXCR, listing each CDR3 protein once. The repertoire holds a few hundred thousand distinct CDR3 sequences, with approximately 15% as singletons. The gene calls are TRBV6-2 or TRBV6-3 and TRBJ2-7, with a weak D call TRBD1 (6 bases). Source: PBMCs from blood, taken about 11 days after vaccination. The sequence was collected from a man in his forties or fifties who received an inactivated influenza vaccine. DNA of the CDR3: TGTGCCAGCACCCACGTAGGGCGGACAGACGAGTACTTC. It yields the protein CASTHVGRTDEYF.